This TCR beta chain was identified during a study of blood T cell repertoires in COVID-19. Background on the study: Sites in the United States, Italy and Spain provided acute and convalescent COVID-19 samples.

The CDR3 runs 16 residues. From germline, CDR1 is KGHSY and CDR2 FQNENV. The ends lost 0 bases at V and 4 bases at J; junction bases unmatched: 6. As originally analysed: Amplification from reference gene primers served as the basis for estimated nucleated cell counts. Sequencing was performed with immunoSEQ multiplex PCR; in TCRdb, only in-frame clones are kept and a portion is missing. V and J calls and clone size are copied from that table; D and trimming were computed from the DNA. The repertoire holds roughly 130,000 clones, with around 85% as singletons. Sequencing input: peripheral blood. The clonotype originates from a woman aged 45-65 years with acute or convalescent COVID-19. The chain links TRBV16 to TRBJ1-3; 7 bases align to TRBD1. CDR3 region: CASSQSRGGGGNTIYF. CDR3 nucleotide sequence: TGTGCCAGCAGCCAATCGAGAGGGGGCGGAGGAAACACCATATATTTT.